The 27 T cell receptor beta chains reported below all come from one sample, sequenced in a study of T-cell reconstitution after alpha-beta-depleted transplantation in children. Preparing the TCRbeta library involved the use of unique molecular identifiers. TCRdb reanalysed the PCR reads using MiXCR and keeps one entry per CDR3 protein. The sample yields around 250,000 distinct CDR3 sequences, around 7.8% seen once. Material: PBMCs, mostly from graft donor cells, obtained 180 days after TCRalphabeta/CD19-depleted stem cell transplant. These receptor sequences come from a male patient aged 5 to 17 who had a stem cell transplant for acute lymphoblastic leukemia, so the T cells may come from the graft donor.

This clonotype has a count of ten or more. CDR3 DNA: TGTGCCAGCAGCTTAATTAGGATGGATTCACCCCTCCACTTT. Amino acid sequence: CASSLIRMDSPLHF. V usage is TRBV7-8 and J usage is TRBJ1-6; no clear D gene. Germline V gives CDR1 SGHVS, CDR2 FQNEAQ. The CDR3 loop spans 14 amino acids. V was cut by 2 bases and J by 8 bases, with 10 bases left in between.

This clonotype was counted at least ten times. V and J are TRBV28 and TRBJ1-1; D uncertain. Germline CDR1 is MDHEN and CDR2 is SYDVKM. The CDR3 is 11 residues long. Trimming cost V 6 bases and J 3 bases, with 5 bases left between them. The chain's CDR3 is CASRKHTEAFF. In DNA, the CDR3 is TGTGCCAGCAGGAAACACACTGAAGCTTTCTTT.

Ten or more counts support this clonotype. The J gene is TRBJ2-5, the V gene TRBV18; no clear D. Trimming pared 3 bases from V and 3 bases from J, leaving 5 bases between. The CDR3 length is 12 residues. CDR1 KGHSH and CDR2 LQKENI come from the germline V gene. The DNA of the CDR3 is TGTGCCAGCTCACCGATTGAAGAGACCCAGTACTTC. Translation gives CASSPIEETQYF.

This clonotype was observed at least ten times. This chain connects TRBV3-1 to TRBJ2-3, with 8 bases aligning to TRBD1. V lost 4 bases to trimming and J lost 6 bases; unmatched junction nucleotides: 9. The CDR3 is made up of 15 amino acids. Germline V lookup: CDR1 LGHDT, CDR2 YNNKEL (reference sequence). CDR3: CASSPRDRWADTQYF. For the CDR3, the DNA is TGTGCCAGCAGCCCCCGGGACAGGTGGGCCGATACGCAGTATTTT.

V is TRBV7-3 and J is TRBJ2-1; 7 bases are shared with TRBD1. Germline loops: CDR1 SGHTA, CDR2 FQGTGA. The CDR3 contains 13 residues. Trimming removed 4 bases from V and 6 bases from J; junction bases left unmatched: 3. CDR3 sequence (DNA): TGTGCCAGCAGCTCCACAGGGGCCAATGAGCAGTTCTTC. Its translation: CASSSTGANEQFF.

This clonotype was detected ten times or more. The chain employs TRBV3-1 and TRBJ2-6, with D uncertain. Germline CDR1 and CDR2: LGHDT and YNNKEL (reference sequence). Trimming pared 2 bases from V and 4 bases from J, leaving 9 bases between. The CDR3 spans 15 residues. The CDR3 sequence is CASSQKDEGANVLTF. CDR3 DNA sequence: TGTGCCAGCAGCCAAAAGGACGAAGGGGCCAACGTCCTGACTTTC.

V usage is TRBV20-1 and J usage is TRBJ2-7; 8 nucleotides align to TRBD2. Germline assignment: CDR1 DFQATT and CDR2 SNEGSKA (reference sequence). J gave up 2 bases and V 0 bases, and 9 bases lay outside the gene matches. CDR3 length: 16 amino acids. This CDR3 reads CSARDPASGFPYEQYF. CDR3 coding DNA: TGCAGTGCTAGAGACCCGGCTAGCGGGTTTCCCTACGAGCAGTACTTC.

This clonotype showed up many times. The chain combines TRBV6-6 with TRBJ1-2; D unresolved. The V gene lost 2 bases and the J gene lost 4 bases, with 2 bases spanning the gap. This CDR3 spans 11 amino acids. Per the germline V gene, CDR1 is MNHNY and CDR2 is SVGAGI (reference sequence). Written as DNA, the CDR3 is TGTGCCAGCAGTTACAGCTATGGCTACACCTTC. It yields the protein CASSYSYGYTF.

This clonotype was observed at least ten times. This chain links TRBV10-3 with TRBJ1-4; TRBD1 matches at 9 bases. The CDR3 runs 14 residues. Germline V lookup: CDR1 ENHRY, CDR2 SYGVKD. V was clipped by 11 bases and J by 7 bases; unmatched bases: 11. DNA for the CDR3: TGTGCCTCAGGTACCGGGACAGGGATTGAAAAACTGTTTTTT. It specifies CASGTGTGIEKLFF.

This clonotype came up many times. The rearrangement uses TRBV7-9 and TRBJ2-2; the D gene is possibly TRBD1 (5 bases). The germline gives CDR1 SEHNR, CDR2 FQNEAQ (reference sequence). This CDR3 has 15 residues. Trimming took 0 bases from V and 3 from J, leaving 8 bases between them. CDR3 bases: TGTGCCAGCAGCTTAGCCAGGGTCTACACCGGGGAGCTGTTTTTT. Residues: CASSLARVYTGELFF.

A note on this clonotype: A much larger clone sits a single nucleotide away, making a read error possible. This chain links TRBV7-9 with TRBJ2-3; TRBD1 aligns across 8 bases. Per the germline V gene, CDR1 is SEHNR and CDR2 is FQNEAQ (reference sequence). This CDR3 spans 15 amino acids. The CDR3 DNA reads TGTGCCAGTCGCCTGGGGGACAGGCCCGCAGATACGCCGTATTTT. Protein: CASRLGDRPADTPYF.

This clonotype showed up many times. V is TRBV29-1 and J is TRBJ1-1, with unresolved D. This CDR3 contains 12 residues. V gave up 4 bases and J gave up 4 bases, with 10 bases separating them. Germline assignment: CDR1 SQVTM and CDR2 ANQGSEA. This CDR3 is CSVVPRRTEAFF. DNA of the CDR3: TGCAGCGTTGTTCCCCGACGCACTGAAGCTTTCTTT.

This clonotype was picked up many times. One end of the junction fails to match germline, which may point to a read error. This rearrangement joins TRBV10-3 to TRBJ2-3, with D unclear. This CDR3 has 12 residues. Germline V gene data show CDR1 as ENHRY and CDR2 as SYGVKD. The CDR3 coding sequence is TGTGCCATCAGCGAGTGGGAAGATACGCAGTATTTT. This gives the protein CAISEWEDTQYF.

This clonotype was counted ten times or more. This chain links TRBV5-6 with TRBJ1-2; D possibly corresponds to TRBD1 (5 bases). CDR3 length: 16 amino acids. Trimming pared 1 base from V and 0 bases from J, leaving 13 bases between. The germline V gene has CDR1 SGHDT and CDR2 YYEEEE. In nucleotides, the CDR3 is TGTGCCAGCAGCTTGCCCGGGACGGGGTCTAACTATGGCTACACCTTC. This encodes CASSLPGTGSNYGYTF.

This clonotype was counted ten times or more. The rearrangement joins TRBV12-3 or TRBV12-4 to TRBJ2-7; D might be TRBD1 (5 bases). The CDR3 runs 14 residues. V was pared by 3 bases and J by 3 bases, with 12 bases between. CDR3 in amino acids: CASSLKGKGYEQYF. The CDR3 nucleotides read TGTGCCAGCAGTTTGAAGGGGAAAGGCTACGAGCAGTACTTC.

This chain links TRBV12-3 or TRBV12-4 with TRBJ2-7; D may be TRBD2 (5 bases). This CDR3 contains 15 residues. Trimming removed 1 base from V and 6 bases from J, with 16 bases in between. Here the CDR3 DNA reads TGTGCCAGCAGTTTAGACGGACTCCCCACGGTCGAGCAGTACTTC. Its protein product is CASSLDGLPTVEQYF.

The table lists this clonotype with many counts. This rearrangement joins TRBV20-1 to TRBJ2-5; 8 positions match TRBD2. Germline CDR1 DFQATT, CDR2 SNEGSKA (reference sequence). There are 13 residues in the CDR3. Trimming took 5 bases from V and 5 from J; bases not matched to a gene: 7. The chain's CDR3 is CSAPLGGRETQYF. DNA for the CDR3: TGCAGTGCTCCCCTGGGCGGGAGGGAGACCCAGTACTTC.

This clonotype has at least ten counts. The CDR3 DNA follows: TGTGCCAGCAGTCCCCGGACAGGAACTGATGAGCAGTTCTTC. As protein: CASSPRTGTDEQFF. The chain has TRBV28 and TRBJ2-1; 7 bases align to TRBD1. CDR1 is MDHEN, CDR2 SYDVKM, per germline. The V gene end was trimmed by 5 bases and the J gene end by 8 bases; junction bases not matched to a gene: 9. This CDR3 region has 14 residues.

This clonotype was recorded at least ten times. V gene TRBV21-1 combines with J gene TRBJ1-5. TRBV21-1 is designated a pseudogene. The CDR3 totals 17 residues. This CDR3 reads CASSKVSGLGSNQPQHF. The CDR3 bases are TGTGCCAGCAGCAAAGTATCTGGGTTGGGGAGCAATCAGCCCCAGCATTTT.

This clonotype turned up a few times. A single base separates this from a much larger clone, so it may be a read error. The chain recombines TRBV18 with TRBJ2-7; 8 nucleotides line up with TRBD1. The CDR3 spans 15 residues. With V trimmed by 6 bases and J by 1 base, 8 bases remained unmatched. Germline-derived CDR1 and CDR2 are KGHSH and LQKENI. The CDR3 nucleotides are TGTGCCAGCTCCATAGGACAGGGACCGTCCTACGAGCAGTACTTC. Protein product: CASSIGQGPSYEQYF.

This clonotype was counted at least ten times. DNA for the CDR3: TGTGCCAGCACCAACTTAAGGCCGGCCCGTCCTGAAGCTTTCTTT. Translating gives CASTNLRPARPEAFF. This chain links TRBV12-3 or TRBV12-4 with TRBJ1-1; D ambiguous. The CDR3 runs to 15 residues. V was pared by 7 bases and J by 6 bases, with 21 bases between.

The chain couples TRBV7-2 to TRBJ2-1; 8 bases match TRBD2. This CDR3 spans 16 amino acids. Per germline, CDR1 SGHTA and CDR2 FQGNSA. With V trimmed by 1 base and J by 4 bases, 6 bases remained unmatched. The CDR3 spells CASSLVGGEPYNEQFF. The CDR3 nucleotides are TGTGCCAGCAGCTTAGTCGGGGGGGAGCCTTACAATGAGCAGTTCTTC.

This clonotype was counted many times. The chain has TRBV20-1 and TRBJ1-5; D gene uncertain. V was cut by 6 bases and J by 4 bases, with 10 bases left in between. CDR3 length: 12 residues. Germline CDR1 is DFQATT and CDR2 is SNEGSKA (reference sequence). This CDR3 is CSALGLNQPQHF. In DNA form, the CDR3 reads TGCAGTGCCCTCGGACTTAATCAGCCCCAGCATTTT.

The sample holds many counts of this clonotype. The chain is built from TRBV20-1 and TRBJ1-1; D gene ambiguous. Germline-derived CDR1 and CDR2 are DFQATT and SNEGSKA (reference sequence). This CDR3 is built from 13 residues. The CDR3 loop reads CSQEGRTNTEAFF. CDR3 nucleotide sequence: TGCAGCCAAGAAGGACGGACGAACACTGAAGCTTTCTTT.

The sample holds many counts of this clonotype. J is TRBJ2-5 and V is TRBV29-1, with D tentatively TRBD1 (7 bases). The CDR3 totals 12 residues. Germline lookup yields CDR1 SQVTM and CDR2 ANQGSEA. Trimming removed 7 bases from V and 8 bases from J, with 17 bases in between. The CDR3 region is CSAGGGSGTQYF. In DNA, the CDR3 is TGCAGCGCCGGAGGGGGCTCGGGTACCCAGTACTTC.

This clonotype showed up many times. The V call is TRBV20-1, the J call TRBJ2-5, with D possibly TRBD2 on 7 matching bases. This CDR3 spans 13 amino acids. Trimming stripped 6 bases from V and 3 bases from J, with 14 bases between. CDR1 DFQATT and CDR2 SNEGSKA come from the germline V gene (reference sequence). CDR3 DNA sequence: TGCAGTGCGGGGGGGGCCCTAGAAGAGACCCAGTACTTC. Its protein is CSAGGALEETQYF.

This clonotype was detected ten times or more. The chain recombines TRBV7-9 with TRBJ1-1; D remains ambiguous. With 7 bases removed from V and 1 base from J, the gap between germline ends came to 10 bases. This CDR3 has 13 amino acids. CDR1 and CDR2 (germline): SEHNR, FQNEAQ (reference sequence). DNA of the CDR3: TGTGCCAGCACCTTCGGCGGGAACACTGAAGCTTTCTTT. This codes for CASTFGGNTEAFF. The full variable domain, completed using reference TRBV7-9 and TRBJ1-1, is DTGVSQNPRHKITKRGQNVTFRCDPISEHNRLYWYRQTLGQGPEFLTYFQNEAQLEKSRLLSDRFSAERPKGSFSTLEIQRTEQGDSAMYLCASTFGGNTEAFFGQGTRLTVV.